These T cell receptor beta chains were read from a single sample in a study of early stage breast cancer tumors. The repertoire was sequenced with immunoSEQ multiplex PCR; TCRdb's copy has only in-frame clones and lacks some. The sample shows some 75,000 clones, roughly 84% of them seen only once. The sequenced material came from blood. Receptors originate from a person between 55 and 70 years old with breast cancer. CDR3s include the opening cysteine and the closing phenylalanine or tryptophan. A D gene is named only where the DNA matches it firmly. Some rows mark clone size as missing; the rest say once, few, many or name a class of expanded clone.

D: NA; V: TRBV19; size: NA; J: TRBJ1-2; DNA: TGTGCCAGTAGTAGGGCCCGCGCTGCAGATAACTATGGCTACACCTTC; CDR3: CASSRARAADNYGYTF
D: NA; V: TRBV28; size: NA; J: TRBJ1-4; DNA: TGTGCCAGCAGTTTACCTGGGGGTGGTGAAAAACTGTTTTTT; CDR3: CASSLPGGGEKLFF
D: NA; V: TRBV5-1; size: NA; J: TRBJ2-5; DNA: TGCGCCAGCAGCTCGACCGGGACAATCCAAGAGACCCAGTACTTC; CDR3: CASSSTGTIQETQYF
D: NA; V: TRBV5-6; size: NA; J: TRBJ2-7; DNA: TGTGCCAGCAGCTTCGGAGGGATAGGCGAGCAGTACTTC; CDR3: CASSFGGIGEQYF
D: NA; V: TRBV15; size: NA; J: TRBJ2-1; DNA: TGTGCCACCATGCTGGAGACTTACAATGAGCAGTTCTTC; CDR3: CATMLETYNEQFF
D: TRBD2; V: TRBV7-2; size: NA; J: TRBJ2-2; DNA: TGTGCCAGCAGCTTTCGACTAGCGGTAAACACCGGGGAGCTGTTTTTT; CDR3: CASSFRLAVNTGELFF
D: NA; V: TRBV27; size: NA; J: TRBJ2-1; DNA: TGTGCCAGCAGTTTAATTGATGGGTCCTACAATGAGCAGTTCTTC; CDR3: CASSLIDGSYNEQFF
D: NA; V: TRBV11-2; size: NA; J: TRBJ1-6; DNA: TGTGCCAGCAGCCGCACCACAGGGATCTCACCCCTCCACTTT; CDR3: CASSRTTGISPLHF
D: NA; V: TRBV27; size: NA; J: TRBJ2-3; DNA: TGTGCCAGCAGTTTTTCCCGAGCTAGCACAGATACGCAGTATTTT; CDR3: CASSFSRASTDTQYF
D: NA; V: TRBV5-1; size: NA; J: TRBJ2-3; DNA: TGCGCCAGCAGCCCAACAGGGTACACAGATACGCAGTATTTT; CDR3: CASSPTGYTDTQYF
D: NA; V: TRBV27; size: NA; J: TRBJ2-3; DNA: TGTGCCAGCAGTCTCAGGGGTTTAGGCACAGATACGCAGTATTTT; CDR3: CASSLRGLGTDTQYF
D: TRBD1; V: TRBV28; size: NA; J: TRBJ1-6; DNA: TGTGCCAGCAGGGACAGGGGGGGAATTCACCCCCTCCACTTT; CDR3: CASRDRGGIHPLHF
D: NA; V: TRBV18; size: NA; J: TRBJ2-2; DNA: TGTGCCAGCTCACCACCCAGTTCCCCCGGGGAGCTGTTTTTT; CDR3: CASSPPSSPGELFF
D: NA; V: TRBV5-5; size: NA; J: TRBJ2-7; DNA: TGTGCCAGCAGTCAGGGTACCTACGAGCAGTACTTC; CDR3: CASSQGTYEQYF
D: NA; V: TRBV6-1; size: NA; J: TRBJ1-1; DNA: TGTGCCAGCAGTGAAGCGCTCCCCGGTCCCACCAGCAACACTGAAGCTTTCTTT; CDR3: CASSEALPGPTSNTEAFF
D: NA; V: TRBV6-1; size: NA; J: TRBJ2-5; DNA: TGTGCCAGCAGTGAACAGCTACAAGAGACCCAGTACTTC; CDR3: CASSEQLQETQYF
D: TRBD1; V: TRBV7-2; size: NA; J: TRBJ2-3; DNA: TGTGCCAGCACCGACAGGGTCACAGATACGCAGTATTTT; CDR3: CASTDRVTDTQYF
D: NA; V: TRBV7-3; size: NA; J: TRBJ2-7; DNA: TGTGCCAGCAGCTTAGGCGCAGACGCCCCCTACGAGCAGTACTTC; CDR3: CASSLGADAPYEQYF
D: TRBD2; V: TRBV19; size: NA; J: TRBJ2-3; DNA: TGTGCCAGTAGTCCGCATAAGACTAGCGGGGGCACAGATACGCAGTATTTT; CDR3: CASSPHKTSGGTDTQYF
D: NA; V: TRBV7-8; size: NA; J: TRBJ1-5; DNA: TGTGCCAGCAGCTTAAGGGGCGGGGGGCCTTATCAGCCCCAGCATTTT; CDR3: CASSLRGGGPYQPQHF
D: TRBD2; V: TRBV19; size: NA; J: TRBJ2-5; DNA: TGTGCCAGTAGTATAGATGCCACTAGCGGGTGGCTAGAGACCCAGTACTTC; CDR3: CASSIDATSGWLETQYF
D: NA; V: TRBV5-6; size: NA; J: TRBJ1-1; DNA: TGTGCCAGCAGCTTCCTACCGGGATCTGAAGAGGGGGAAGCTTTCTTT; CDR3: CASSFLPGSEEGEAFF
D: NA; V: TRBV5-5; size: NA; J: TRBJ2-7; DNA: TGTGCCAGCACCTTTAGGTTCGAGCAGTACTTC; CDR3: CASTFRFEQYF
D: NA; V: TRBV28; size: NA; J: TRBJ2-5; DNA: TGTGCCAGCAGTTCTCCCCGCCAGGGAGAGACCCAGTACTTC; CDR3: CASSSPRQGETQYF
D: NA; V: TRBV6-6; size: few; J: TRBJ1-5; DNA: TGTGCCAGCCGACAGGGCAATCAGCCCCAGCATTTT; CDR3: CASRQGNQPQHF
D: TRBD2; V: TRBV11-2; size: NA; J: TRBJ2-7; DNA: TGTGCCAGCAGCTTTGGCGGGGGGGCCAACGAGCAGTACTTC; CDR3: CASSFGGGANEQYF
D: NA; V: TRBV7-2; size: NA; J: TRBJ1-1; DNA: TGTGCCAGCAGATGGACGGGGAACACTGAAGCTTTCTTT; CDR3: CASRWTGNTEAFF
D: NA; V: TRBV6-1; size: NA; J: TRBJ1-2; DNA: TGTGCCAGCAGACCCTCTGGGACCAGCTATGGCTACACCTTC; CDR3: CASRPSGTSYGYTF
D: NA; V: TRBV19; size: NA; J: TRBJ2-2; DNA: TGTGCCAGTAGCACCCTGGGGCGCACCGGGGAGCTGTTTTTT; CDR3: CASSTLGRTGELFF